What follows is one T cell receptor beta chain and its context. The antigen is not known. TCRdb fed the 5' RACE reads into MiXCR, producing one record per CDR3 protein. The repertoire includes 550,000 to 700,000 distinct CDR3 sequences, 15% to 20% of them detected once, and around 13% sits in the top ten. These data belong to a study of T-cell memory formation after mild COVID-19. Study details: Most TCR clusters belonged to a single donor.

Study-level points and caveats: CD8+ contracting clones occupied EMRA, while CD4+ ones occupied mainly CM and EM.

This sequence was found in an adult woman who had mild COVID-19 (a few samples of this study predate the infection). Cell type and time point are not known. The specimen was PBMCs or a T cell subset sorted from them (not recorded which).

This CDR3 is CASSSLGTAAAGRNTIYF. The CDR3 coding sequence is TGTGCCAGCAGTTCCCTCGGGACGGCTGCAGCCGGGCGGAACACCATATATTTT. The chain employs TRBV12-3 or TRBV12-4 and TRBJ1-3, with a weak D call TRBD1 (5 bases). The CDR3 has 18 residues. V was clipped by 4 bases and J by 7 bases, with 26 bases between them.